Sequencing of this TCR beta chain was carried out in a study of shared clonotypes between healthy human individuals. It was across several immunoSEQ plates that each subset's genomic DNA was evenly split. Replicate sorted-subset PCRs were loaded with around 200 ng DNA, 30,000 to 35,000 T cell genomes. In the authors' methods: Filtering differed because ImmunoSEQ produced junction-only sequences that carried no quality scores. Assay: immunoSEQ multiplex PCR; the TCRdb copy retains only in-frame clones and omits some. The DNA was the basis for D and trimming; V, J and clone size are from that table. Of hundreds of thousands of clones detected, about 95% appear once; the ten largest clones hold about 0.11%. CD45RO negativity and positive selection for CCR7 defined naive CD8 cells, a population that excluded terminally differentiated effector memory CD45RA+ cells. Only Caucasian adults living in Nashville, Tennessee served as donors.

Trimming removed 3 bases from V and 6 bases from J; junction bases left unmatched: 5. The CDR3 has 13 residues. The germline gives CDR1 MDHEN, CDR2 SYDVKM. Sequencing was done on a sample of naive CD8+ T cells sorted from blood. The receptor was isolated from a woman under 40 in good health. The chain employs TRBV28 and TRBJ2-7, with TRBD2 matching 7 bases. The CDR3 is CASSFKRLAEQYF. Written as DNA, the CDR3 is TGTGCCAGCAGTTTTAAGAGACTAGCCGAGCAGTACTTC.